A single TCR beta chain is shown here with its context. The antigen remains unidentified. Donors were healthy HIV-negative adults without recent acute infections or vaccinations. Data came from immunoSEQ multiplex PCR; TCRdb stores just in-frame clones and leaves some out. The sample contains 2 million to 3 million clones, under 95% of which appear only once. The CDR3 runs 12 residues. CDR1 and CDR2 from the germline V gene are SGHTA and FQGNSA. The sample is drawn from a study of shared clonotypes between healthy human individuals. General study findings and limits: Rarefaction revealed incomplete sorted-subset sequencing despite large depth. The sole specimen, blood, was sampled, and tissue repertoires likely differ.

The V gene is TRBV7-2, the J gene TRBJ2-1; perhaps TRBD2 as D (6 bases). The material sequenced was naive CD4+ T cells from PBMCs. Indicated subset: CD45RA+ positively selected. The source is a young man in good health. Some clones in this sample may be carry-over from other donors' samples. The CDR3 loop reads CATGLNYNEQFF. The CDR3 coding sequence is TGTGCTACGGGACTTAACTACAATGAGCAGTTCTTC.